The 17 T cell receptor beta chains in this list originate from one sample, sequenced in a study of monozygotic twins with inflammatory bowel disease. One entry per CDR3 protein, without DNA, is what TCRdb gives after re-calling the 5' RACE reads. The specimen's table records approximately 340,000 distinct CDR3 sequences. The sample comprised blood. These receptors were taken from a human donor with ulcerative colitis or Crohn's disease, or a healthy co-twin of an affected twin (not recorded which).

This chain connects TRBV12-3 or TRBV12-4 to TRBJ2-4; TCRdb gives TRBD1 as the D gene, but with no DNA this cannot be confirmed. The CDR3 runs 17 residues. The CDR3 sequence is CASSLGGGQGAKNIQYF.

This sequence joins TRBV6-5 and TRBJ1-5. Germline-derived CDR1 and CDR2 are MNHEY and SVGAGI. CDR3 length: 13 residues. CDR3 region: CASSYSNNQPQHF.

This chain connects TRBV6-1 to TRBJ2-1; TCRdb calls TRBD2, which cannot be checked without DNA. Germline V gives CDR1 MNHNS, CDR2 SASEGT. The CDR3 is made up of 17 amino acids. CDR3 amino acids: CASNPEGFSYSYNEQFF.

The chain uses TRBV4-3 and TRBJ1-6; the D call from TCRdb, TRBD1, cannot be confirmed without DNA. The CDR3 totals 14 residues. Germline V CDR1 and CDR2: LGHNA, YSLEER. This CDR3 is CASSGGGGQSPLHF.

The chain has TRBV5-1 and TRBJ2-1; no DNA is available, so the TRBD2 call from TCRdb remains unchecked. The CDR3 contains 14 residues. Germline V gives CDR1 SGHRS, CDR2 YFSETQ. CDR3 loop: CASSWGEVSNEQFF.

The gene calls are TRBV12-3 or TRBV12-4 and TRBJ2-3. This CDR3 region has 14 residues. The CDR3 spells CASSSRTGTDTQYF.

The rearrangement uses TRBV10-3 and TRBJ2-7; TCRdb picks TRBD2, but there is no DNA to check that call. Germline V gene sequence: CDR1 ENHRY, CDR2 SYGVKD. CDR3 length: 14 amino acids. CDR3 residues: CAIRVAGLTYEQYF.

The chain uses TRBV4-1 and TRBJ2-7. The CDR3 covers 11 residues. Per germline, CDR1 MGHRA and CDR2 YSYEKL. The CDR3 spells CASSQENEQYF.

This chain uses TRBV20-1 with TRBJ2-1; the TCRdb D gene call, TRBD1, has no DNA to confirm it. Germline V lookup: CDR1 DFQATT, CDR2 SNEGSKA (reference sequence). This CDR3 contains 14 residues. This CDR3 reads CSARRDSRYNEQFF.

The chain recombines TRBV7-2 with TRBJ2-3. The CDR3 runs 12 residues. Looked up from germline, CDR1 is SGHTA and CDR2 is FQGNSA. The chain's CDR3 is CASSRIGDTQYF.

V usage is TRBV30 and J usage is TRBJ2-1; as DNA is missing, the TRBD1 call by TCRdb cannot be tested. From germline, CDR1 is GTSNPN and CDR2 SVGIG (reference sequence). The CDR3 consists of 14 residues. The CDR3 spells CAWSTGQVDNEQFF.

The gene calls are TRBV2 and TRBJ2-7; the D call of TRBD2 rests on TCRdb alone, since no DNA is present to check it. Germline CDR1 and CDR2: SNHLY and FYNNEI. The CDR3 is made up of 15 amino acids. CDR3 region: CASSVSGLGYYEQYF.

The chain couples TRBV11-2 to TRBJ2-7; the D call of TRBD1 rests on TCRdb alone, since no DNA is present to check it. The germline gives CDR1 SGHAT, CDR2 FQNNGV. The CDR3 covers 13 residues. The CDR3 sequence is CASSSAGLAGQYF.

V gene TRBV6-1 combines with J gene TRBJ2-5; TCRdb names TRBD2, which stays unverified in the absence of DNA. The length of the CDR3 is 14 residues. In germline, CDR1 is MNHNS, CDR2 SASEGT. Here the CDR3 reads CATSPGRGSETQYF.

V is TRBV5-1 and J is TRBJ2-7; TCRdb names TRBD2, which stays unverified in the absence of DNA. This CDR3 region has 15 residues. Per germline, CDR1 SGHRS and CDR2 YFSETQ. CDR3 amino acids: CASSPGLASSYEQYF.

The V call is TRBV5-1, the J call TRBJ2-1; the D gene TCRdb calls, TRBD1, cannot be checked with no DNA. Per germline, CDR1 SGHRS and CDR2 YFSETQ. This CDR3 is built from 15 residues. CDR3 residues: CASRLLDRAYNEQFF.

The chain links TRBV7-2 to TRBJ2-1; TCRdb designates TRBD2, a call that cannot be tested without DNA. The CDR3 spans 16 residues. Germline CDR1 is SGHTA and CDR2 is FQGNSA. CDR3 protein: CASSSGTQRAYNEQFF. Full variable domain (remainder filled in from reference TRBV7-2 and TRBJ2-1): GAGVSQSPSNKVTEKGKDVELRCDPISGHTALYWYRQSLGQGLEFLIYFQGNSAPDKSGLPSDRFSAERTGGSVSTLTIQRTQQEDSAVYLCASSSGTQRAYNEQFFGPGTRLTVL.